These 22 T cell receptor beta chains originate from one sample sequenced in a study of T cell responses to AZD1222 COVID-19 vaccine. The table came from immunoSEQ multiplex PCR; TCRdb's copy has only in-frame clones and leaves some out. The table has some 120,000 clones, around nine tenths seen once. The sample in question was peripheral blood, obtained on day 0 of AZD1222 vaccination. Every receptor here comes from an adult in good health.

V and J are TRBV7-9 and TRBJ1-3, with D unresolved. Germline V gives CDR1 SEHNR, CDR2 FQNEAQ (reference sequence). This CDR3 spans 15 amino acids. Trimming stripped 8 bases from V and 0 bases from J, with 14 bases between. This CDR3 reads CASRGRGSSGNTIYF. CDR3 nucleotides: TGTGCCAGCCGAGGCAGAGGGTCCTCTGGAAACACCATATATTTT.

The CDR3 protein is CAIGERQGVGQAEAFF. CDR3 in DNA: TGTGCCATCGGAGAACGACAGGGTGTGGGGCAGGCTGAAGCTTTCTTT. This sequence joins TRBV10-3 and TRBJ1-1, with 7 bases identical to TRBD1. Germline CDR1 is ENHRY and CDR2 is SYGVKD. The CDR3 covers 16 residues. Losses at the gene ends were 8 bases for V and 6 bases for J; bases not matched to a gene: 18.

The CDR3 reads CASKDTQGSSGANVLTF. CDR3 sequence (DNA): TGTGCCAGTAAAGACACTCAGGGTTCGAGTGGGGCCAACGTCCTGACTTTC. The chain is built from TRBV19 and TRBJ2-6; tentatively, D is TRBD1 (5 bases). V dropped 7 bases and J dropped 3 bases, with 19 bases sitting between them. Germline V gives CDR1 LNHDA, CDR2 SQIVND (reference sequence). CDR3 length equals 17 residues.

J is TRBJ1-2 and V is TRBV19, with D possibly TRBD1 on 6 matching bases. Germline V gene sequence: CDR1 LNHDA, CDR2 SQIVND (reference sequence). The CDR3 totals 12 residues. Trimming cost V 4 bases and J 9 bases, with 12 bases left between them. This chain's CDR3 is CASSSRTDSYTF. CDR3 coding DNA: TGTGCCAGTAGTAGTAGGACAGACAGCTACACCTTC.

V gene TRBV5-4 combines with J gene TRBJ2-7; D remains unclear. In germline, CDR1 is SGHNT, CDR2 YYREEE (reference sequence). Trimming cost V 4 bases and J 5 bases, with 7 bases left between them. CDR3 length equals 11 residues. The CDR3 DNA reads as TGTGCCAGCAGCATGGACGACGAGCAGTACTTC. Its protein is CASSMDDEQYF. The complete variable domain, with remaining parts taken from reference TRBV5-4 and TRBJ2-7, reads ETGVTQSPTHLIKTRGQQVTLRCSSQSGHNTVSWYQQALGQGPQFIFQYYREEENGRGNFPPRFSGLQFPNYSSELNVNALELDDSALYLCASSMDDEQYFGPGTRLTVT.

This CDR3 is CSGQGPRGEQYF. The CDR3 DNA is TGCAGCGGGCAGGGGCCGCGGGGCGAGCAGTACTTC. The chain couples TRBV29-1 to TRBJ2-7; tentatively, D is TRBD1 or TRBD2 (6 bases each). This CDR3 region has 12 residues. V was cut by 7 bases and J by 6 bases, with 16 bases left in between. The germline CDR1 and CDR2 sequences are SQVTM and ANQGSEA.

This rearrangement joins TRBV2 to TRBJ2-7, with TRBD1 matching 8 bases. Germline loops: CDR1 SNHLY, CDR2 FYNNEI. The CDR3 length is 12 residues. J was trimmed by 6 bases and V by 9 bases; bases with no gene match: 7. Here the CDR3 DNA reads TGTGCCAGAGGTCAGGGGGCGGCCGAGCAGTACTTC. This sequence encodes CARGQGAAEQYF.

This clone ranks as medium-sized. The rearrangement joins TRBV29-1 to TRBJ1-2, with TRBD1 identical over 8 bases. Germline loops: CDR1 SQVTM, CDR2 ANQGSEA. CDR3 length equals 14 residues. Trimming at V came to 7 bases and at J to 6 bases, leaving 13 bases not matched to a gene. CDR3 residues: CSALSGQGGDGYTF. CDR3 coding DNA: TGCAGCGCTTTATCAGGACAGGGCGGGGATGGCTACACCTTC.

The genes are TRBV10-3 and TRBJ1-3; a possible D gene is TRBD1 (5 bases). Germline values: CDR1 ENHRY, CDR2 SYGVKD. This CDR3 contains 13 residues. V was trimmed by 2 bases and J by 13 bases, leaving 15 bases between them. As DNA, the CDR3 is TGTGCCATCAGTGAGCCTCTGGGGGGGGAGATATATTTT. Protein product: CAISEPLGGEIYF.

The chain couples TRBV3-1 (or the pseudogene TRBV3-2) to TRBJ2-5; tentatively, D is TRBD1 or TRBD2 (5 bases each). Trimming took off 5 bases at V and 5 bases at J, with 18 bases between the two ends. The germline V gene has CDR1 LGHDT and CDR2 YNNKEL (reference sequence). The CDR3 is made up of 15 amino acids. The CDR3 loop is CASSAPGTLSETQYF. For the CDR3, the DNA is TGTGCCAGCAGCGCCCCCGGGACGCTAAGCGAGACCCAGTACTTC.

V is TRBV28 and J is TRBJ1-1; maybe TRBD1 (5 bases). Germline lookup yields CDR1 MDHEN and CDR2 SYDVKM. V lost 11 bases, J lost 2 bases, and 18 bases lay in between. CDR3 size: 14 residues. CDR3 sequence: CAARVTGTNTEAFF. The CDR3 bases are TGTGCCGCTAGGGTTACAGGCACAAACACTGAAGCTTTCTTT.

V usage is TRBV11-2 and J usage is TRBJ1-1; no definite D call. Trimming took off 1 base at V and 3 bases at J, with 6 bases between the two ends. Germline V lookup: CDR1 SGHAT, CDR2 FQNNGV. The CDR3 sequence is 13 residues long. CDR3 sequence reads: CASSLVRHTEAFF. The CDR3, as DNA: TGTGCCAGCAGCTTAGTACGCCACACTGAAGCTTTCTTT.

The rearrangement joins TRBV7-9 to TRBJ2-5; perhaps TRBD1 as D (6 bases). The CDR3 contains 16 residues. V was clipped by 6 bases and J by 4 bases, with 21 bases between them. Germline CDR1 is SEHNR and CDR2 is FQNEAQ (reference sequence). CDR3 sequence: CASRGRRPGRGETQYF. In DNA form, the CDR3 reads TGTGCCAGCAGAGGGCGCCGACCGGGCAGGGGAGAGACCCAGTACTTC. The whole variable domain, filled in from reference TRBV7-9 and TRBJ2-5, reads DTGVSQNPRHKITKRGQNVTFRCDPISEHNRLYWYRQTLGQGPEFLTYFQNEAQLEKSRLLSDRFSAERPKGSFSTLEIQRTEQGDSAMYLCASRGRRPGRGETQYFGPGTRLLVL.

The gene calls are TRBV30 and TRBJ1-2; the match to TRBD1 covers 9 bases. The CDR3 covers 13 residues. J lost 7 bases, V lost 3 bases, and 6 bases had no gene match. Germline V gene sequence: CDR1 GTSNPN, CDR2 SVGIG (reference sequence). In nucleotides, the CDR3 is TGTGCCTGGAGCCCGGGGACAGGGAGTGGCTACACCTTC. This codes for CAWSPGTGSGYTF.

The chain employs TRBV11-1 and TRBJ1-1; D unresolved. Germline CDR1 and CDR2: SGHAT and FQDESV (reference sequence). With 3 bases removed from V and 1 base from J, the gap between germline ends came to 9 bases. The CDR3 spans 14 residues. This CDR3 reads CASSFLGGNTEAFF. As DNA, the CDR3 is TGTGCCAGCAGCTTTCTGGGAGGGAACACTGAAGCTTTCTTT.

The gene calls are TRBV5-1 and TRBJ1-4; TRBD1 aligns across 7 bases. Trimming at V came to 2 bases and at J to 0 bases, leaving 7 bases not matched to a gene. Germline CDR1 reads SGHRS; CDR2 reads YFSETQ. CDR3 size: 17 residues. The CDR3 DNA reads TGCGCCAGCAGCTTCAGGACAGGCGGTGCAACTAATGAAAAACTGTTTTTT. This encodes CASSFRTGGATNEKLFF.

This chain joins TRBV7-9 and TRBJ1-6; no clear D. The germline gives CDR1 SEHNR, CDR2 FQNEAQ (reference sequence). V was shortened by 1 base and J by 6 bases, with 10 bases between the two germline ends. The CDR3 sequence is 15 residues long. Here the CDR3 reads CASSLGKQLNSPLHF. The CDR3 nucleotides read TGTGCCAGCAGCTTAGGCAAACAGCTTAATTCACCCCTCCACTTT.

The chain is built from TRBV4-1 and TRBJ2-7; 10 bases agree with TRBD2. V lost 5 bases to trimming and J lost 3 bases; unmatched junction nucleotides: 4. The germline V gene has CDR1 MGHRA and CDR2 YSYEKL. The CDR3 spans 14 residues. CDR3: CASSYRTSGYEQYF. For the CDR3, the DNA is TGCGCCAGCAGCTATAGGACTAGCGGCTACGAGCAGTACTTC.

This chain links TRBV6-5 with TRBJ2-1; 9 bases line up with TRBD2. V dropped 6 bases and J dropped 4; count of bases not matched to a gene: 7. Germline assignment: CDR1 MNHEY and CDR2 SVGAGI. CDR3 size: 15 residues. As DNA, the CDR3 is TGTGCCAGCAGCTACGCGCTAGCGGGGTACAATGAGCAGTTCTTC. This gives the protein CASSYALAGYNEQFF.

The V and J genes are TRBV28 and TRBJ1-2; D unclear. Germline V CDR1 and CDR2: MDHEN, SYDVKM. The V gene lost 8 bases and the J gene lost 2 bases, with 12 bases spanning the gap. The CDR3 runs 13 residues. The CDR3 loop reads CASGISINYGYTF. For the CDR3, the DNA is TGTGCCAGCGGAATTTCTATAAACTATGGCTACACCTTC.

The V call is TRBV10-3, the J call TRBJ1-1; D ambiguous. Germline-derived CDR1 and CDR2 are ENHRY and SYGVKD. The CDR3 spans 15 residues. V lost 3 bases to trimming and J lost 2 bases, with 13 bases between them. The CDR3 protein is CAISDDWRSNTEAFF. The CDR3 nucleotides are TGTGCCATCAGTGACGATTGGAGGAGCAACACTGAAGCTTTCTTT.

The chain couples TRBV9 to TRBJ2-3; 8 nucleotides agree with TRBD2. Germline assignment: CDR1 SGDLS and CDR2 YYNGEE. J lost 1 base, V lost 0 bases, and 4 bases had no gene match. CDR3 size: 16 residues. CDR3 residues: CASSVDSGEGTDTQYF. The CDR3 bases are TGTGCCAGCAGCGTAGATAGCGGGGAGGGCACAGATACGCAGTATTTT.